The 9 T cell receptor beta chains below all came from one sample that was sequenced in a study of blood T cell repertoires in COVID-19 (dated by TCRdb to about 2020). Library generation was performed with the immunoSEQ multiplex PCR assay. The table comes from immuneACCESS by way of TCRdb, which keeps in-frame sequences with V and J called. Part of the clones is missing from these tables; in studies checked, under half for an unresolved V gene and the rest for unknown reasons. The sample table records about 150,000 clones; 85% of these occur just once. Together, the top ten hold less than 10% of the sample. The sample consisted of peripheral blood. These receptors were taken from a woman aged 55-69 years with COVID-19, enrolled during active disease.

About this clone: A read error may produce the germline difference seen at one junction end. The chain joins TRBV9 to TRBJ1-1; 7 bases align to TRBD1. The CDR3 has 14 residues. Germline values: CDR1 SGDLS, CDR2 YYNGEE. CDR3 nucleotides: TGTGCCAGCAGCGTAGTAGGGACAGCCCCTATAAAGGTTTTT. It yields the protein CASSVVGTAPIKVF.

This clone was detected only once. V and J are TRBV11-2 and TRBJ1-4, with D perhaps matching TRBD1 (5 bases). Trimming took off 7 bases at V and 6 bases at J, with 21 bases between the two ends. CDR3 length equals 16 residues. CDR1 is SGHAT and CDR2 is FQNNGV in the germline V gene. As DNA, the CDR3 is TGTGCCAGCACCCGAGGGATCCGGGACTTGGATGAAAAACTGTTTTTT. This translates into CASTRGIRDLDEKLFF.

The chain has TRBV18 and TRBJ1-1; a weak D match, TRBD1 (5 bases). V lost 1 base to trimming and J lost 4 bases, with 16 bases between them. Germline V gene lookup returns CDR1 KGHSH and CDR2 LQKENI. The CDR3 runs to 16 residues. The chain's CDR3 is CASSPLQGSGGTEAFF. As DNA, the CDR3 is TGTGCCAGCTCACCACTGCAGGGTTCGGGGGGCACTGAAGCTTTCTTT. The variable domain in full, completed from reference TRBV18 and TRBJ1-1, reads NAGVMQNPRHLVRRRGQEARLRCSPMKGHSHVYWYRQLPEEGLKFMVYLQKENIIDESGMPKERFSAEFPKEGPSILRIQQVVRGDSAAYFCASSPLQGSGGTEAFFGQGTRLTVV.

The chain combines TRBV18 with TRBJ2-5, with 9 nucleotides matching TRBD1. This CDR3 spans 14 amino acids. V trimming: 6 bases; J trimming: 4 bases; junction bases outside the gene matches: 6. Germline-derived CDR1 and CDR2 are KGHSH and LQKENI. CDR3 amino acids: CASSPNRGLETQYF. The CDR3 DNA reads as TGTGCCAGCTCCCCAAACAGGGGGCTAGAGACCCAGTACTTC.

The chain carries TRBV6-6 and TRBJ1-6; D might be TRBD1 (5 bases). The ends were cut back, 5 bases at V and 5 bases at J, with 10 bases in the middle. Germline CDR1 MNHNY, CDR2 SVGAGI (reference sequence). The CDR3 consists of 14 residues. CDR3 protein: CASSAGLDNSPLHF. CDR3 sequence (DNA): TGTGCCAGCAGTGCGGGACTGGATAATTCACCCCTCCACTTT.

This chain connects TRBV3-1 (or the pseudogene TRBV3-2) to TRBJ1-5; TRBD1 matches 7 bases. With 4 bases clipped from V and 7 bases from J, the junction kept 7 bases outside the gene matches. The germline V gene encodes CDR1 LGHDT and CDR2 YNNKEL (reference sequence). The CDR3 sequence is 14 residues long. The CDR3 sequence is CASSPNRGVQPQHF. CDR3 DNA: TGTGCCAGCAGCCCTAACAGGGGAGTCCAGCCCCAGCATTTT.

This sequence joins TRBV12-5 and TRBJ1-1; the match to TRBD1 covers 8 bases. There are 14 residues in the CDR3. Per germline, CDR1 LGHNT and CDR2 FRNRAP. V lost 6 bases, J lost 7 bases, and 10 bases stayed unmatched. The CDR3 region is CASGPTGGKGEAFF. The DNA of the CDR3 is TGTGCTAGTGGCCCTACAGGGGGAAAGGGTGAAGCTTTCTTT. The full variable domain, completed using reference TRBV12-5 and TRBJ1-1, is DARVTQTPRHKVTEMGQEVTMRCQPILGHNTVFWYRQTMMQGLELLAYFRNRAPLDDSGMPKDRFSAEMPDATLATLKIQPSEPRDSAVYFCASGPTGGKGEAFFGQGTRLTVV.

CDR3: CASSSIGTGEQPQHF. In DNA, the CDR3 is TGTGCCAGCAGCTCAATTGGGACAGGCGAACAGCCCCAGCATTTT. This chain joins TRBV11-2 and TRBJ1-5; TRBD1 matches 8 bases. The CDR3 is 15 amino acids. CDR1 SGHAT and CDR2 FQNNGV come from the germline V gene. V dropped 4 bases and J dropped 7; count of bases not matched to a gene: 9.

This clone has just a few counts. V usage is TRBV14 and J usage is TRBJ1-1, with D unclear. From germline, CDR1 is SGHDN and CDR2 FVKESK. The CDR3 has 13 amino acids. Trimming took off 6 bases at V and 1 base at J, with 9 bases between the two ends. The CDR3 sequence is CASRPSGNTEAFF. In nucleotides, the CDR3 is TGTGCCAGCAGACCTTCAGGGAACACTGAAGCTTTCTTT.